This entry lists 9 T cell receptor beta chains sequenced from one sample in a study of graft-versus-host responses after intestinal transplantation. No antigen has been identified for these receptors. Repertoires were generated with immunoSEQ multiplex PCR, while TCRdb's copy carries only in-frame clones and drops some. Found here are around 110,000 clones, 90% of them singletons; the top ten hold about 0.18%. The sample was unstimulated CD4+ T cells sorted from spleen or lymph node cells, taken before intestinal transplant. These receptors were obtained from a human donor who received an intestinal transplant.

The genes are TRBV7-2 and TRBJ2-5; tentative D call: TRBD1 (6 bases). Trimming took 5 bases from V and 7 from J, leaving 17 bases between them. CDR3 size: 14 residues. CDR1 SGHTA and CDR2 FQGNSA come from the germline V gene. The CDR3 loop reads CASSPVGQSGTQYF. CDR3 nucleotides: TGTGCCAGCAGCCCTGTAGGACAGAGTGGGACCCAGTACTTC.

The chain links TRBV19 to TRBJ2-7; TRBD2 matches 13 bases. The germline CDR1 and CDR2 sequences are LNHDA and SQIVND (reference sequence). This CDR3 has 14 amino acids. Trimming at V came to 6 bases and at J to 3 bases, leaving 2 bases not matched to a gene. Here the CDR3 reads CASSRTSGSYEQYF. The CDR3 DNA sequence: TGTGCCAGTAGCCGGACTAGCGGGAGCTACGAGCAGTACTTC.

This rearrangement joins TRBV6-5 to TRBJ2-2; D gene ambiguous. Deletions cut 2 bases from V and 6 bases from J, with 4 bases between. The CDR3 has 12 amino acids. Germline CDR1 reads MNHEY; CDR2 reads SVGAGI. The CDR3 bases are TGTGCCAGCAGTTACCTCGCCGGGGAGCTGTTTTTT. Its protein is CASSYLAGELFF.

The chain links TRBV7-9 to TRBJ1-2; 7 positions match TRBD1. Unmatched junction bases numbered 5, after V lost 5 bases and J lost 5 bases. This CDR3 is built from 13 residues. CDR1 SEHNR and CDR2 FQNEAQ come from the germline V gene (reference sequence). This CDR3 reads CASSQGQLYGYTF. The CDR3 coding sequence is TGTGCCAGCAGCCAGGGACAGCTTTATGGCTACACCTTC.

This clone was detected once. CDR3 DNA: TGCGCCAGCAGCAACGGACAGCAAGAGACCCAGTACTTC. It is translated as CASSNGQQETQYF. The J gene is TRBJ2-5, the V gene TRBV5-1; a weak D match, TRBD1 (6 bases). V dropped 4 bases and J dropped 2 bases, with 9 bases sitting between them. Per germline, CDR1 SGHRS and CDR2 YFSETQ. There are 13 residues in the CDR3.

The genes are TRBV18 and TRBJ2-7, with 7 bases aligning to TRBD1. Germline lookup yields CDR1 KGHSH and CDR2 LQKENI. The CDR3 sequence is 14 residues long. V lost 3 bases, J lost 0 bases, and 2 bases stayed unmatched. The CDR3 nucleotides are TGTGCCAGCTCACCTCGACAGGGCTCCTACGAGCAGTACTTC. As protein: CASSPRQGSYEQYF.

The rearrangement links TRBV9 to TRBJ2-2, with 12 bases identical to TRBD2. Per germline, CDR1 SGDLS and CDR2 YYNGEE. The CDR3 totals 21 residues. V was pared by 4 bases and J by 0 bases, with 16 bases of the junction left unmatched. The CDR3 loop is CASSTYTYWTSGNPNTGELFF. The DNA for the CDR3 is TGTGCCAGCAGCACCTACACTTACTGGACTAGCGGGAACCCGAACACCGGGGAGCTGTTTTTT.

This chain's CDR3 is CASTKTRGSTDTQYF. The CDR3 DNA reads TGTGCCAGTACCAAGACTAGAGGTAGCACAGATACGCAGTATTTT. The chain uses TRBV19 and TRBJ2-3, with D possibly TRBD2 on 6 matching bases. Between the trimmed V and J ends, which lost 7 bases and 0 bases, there was a span of 14 bases. Germline V gives CDR1 LNHDA, CDR2 SQIVND (reference sequence). The CDR3 consists of 15 residues.

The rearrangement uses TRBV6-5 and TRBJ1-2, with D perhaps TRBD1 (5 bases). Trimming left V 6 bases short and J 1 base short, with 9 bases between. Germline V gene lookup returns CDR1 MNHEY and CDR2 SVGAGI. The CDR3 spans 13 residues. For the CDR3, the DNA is TGTGCCAGCAGGCCACAGGATAACTATGGCTACACCTTC. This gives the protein CASRPQDNYGYTF.